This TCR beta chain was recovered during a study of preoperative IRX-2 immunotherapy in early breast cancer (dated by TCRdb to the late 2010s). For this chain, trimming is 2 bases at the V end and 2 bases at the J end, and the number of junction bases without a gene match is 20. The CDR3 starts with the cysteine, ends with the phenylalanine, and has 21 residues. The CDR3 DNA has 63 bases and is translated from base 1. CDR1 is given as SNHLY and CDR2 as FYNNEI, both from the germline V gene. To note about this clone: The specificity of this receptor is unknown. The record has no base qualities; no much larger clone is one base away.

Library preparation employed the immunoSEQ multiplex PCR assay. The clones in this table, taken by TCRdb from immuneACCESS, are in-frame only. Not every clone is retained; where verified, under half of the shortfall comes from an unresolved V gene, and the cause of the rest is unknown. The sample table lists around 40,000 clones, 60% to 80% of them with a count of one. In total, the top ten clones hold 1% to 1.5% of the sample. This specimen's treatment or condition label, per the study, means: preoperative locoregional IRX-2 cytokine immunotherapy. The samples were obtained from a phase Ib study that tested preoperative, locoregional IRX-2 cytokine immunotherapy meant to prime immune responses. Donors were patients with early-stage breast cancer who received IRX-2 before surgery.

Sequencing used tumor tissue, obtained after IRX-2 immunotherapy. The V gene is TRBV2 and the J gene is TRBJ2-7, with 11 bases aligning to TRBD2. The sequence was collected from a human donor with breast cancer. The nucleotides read TGTGCCAGCAGTGAACTTAAATGGCTAGCGGGGGGAAATATAGAACCCTACGAGCAGTACTTC. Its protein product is CASSELKWLAGGNIEPYEQYF.